One and the same sample provided the 23 T cell receptor beta chains below, sequenced in a study of blood T cells in healthy people across ages. For the second PCR, which ran for 7 to 11 cycles, a sample-barcoded 5' primer and a J-beta primer mix were used. TCRdb ran MiXCR on the 5' RACE reads and lists one entry per CDR3 protein. In the table there are 1.5 million to 2 million distinct CDR3 sequences, around half of which are singletons. The sequenced material came from blood. All receptors derive from a woman in her thirties or forties in good health.

The rearrangement uses TRBV7-2 and TRBJ1-2, with D possibly TRBD1 on 5 matching bases. The CDR3 sequence is 16 residues long. Trimming stripped 5 bases from V and 6 bases from J, with 22 bases between. Per germline, CDR1 SGHTA and CDR2 FQGNSA. This chain's CDR3 is CASSREIRDLLNGYTF. The CDR3 nucleotides are TGTGCCAGCAGCCGAGAAATCAGGGACCTCTTAAATGGCTACACCTTC.

This clonotype was seen a handful of times. The rearrangement joins TRBV6-5 to TRBJ2-1, with D possibly TRBD2 on 6 matching bases. The germline V and J ends were trimmed by 5 bases and 1 base, with 15 bases remaining between them. This CDR3 has 16 amino acids. Germline CDR1 MNHEY, CDR2 SVGAGI. This chain's CDR3 is CASSTPWGVSYNEQFF. DNA for the CDR3: TGTGCCAGCAGTACACCATGGGGGGTATCCTACAATGAGCAGTTCTTC.

The chain employs TRBV20-1 and TRBJ2-1; 12 positions match TRBD2. CDR3 length: 17 amino acids. Trimming at V came to 0 bases and at J to 13 bases, leaving 16 bases not matched to a gene. The germline gives CDR1 DFQATT, CDR2 SNEGSKA (reference sequence). This chain's CDR3 is CSARDLLAGGDQETQFF. The CDR3 DNA reads TGCAGTGCTAGAGATCTACTAGCGGGGGGCGACCAAGAGACCCAGTTCTTC.

The J gene is TRBJ1-5, the V gene TRBV12-3 or TRBV12-4; tentative D call: TRBD1 (5 bases). V lost 3 bases to trimming and J lost 1 base, with 22 bases between them. The length of the CDR3 is 19 residues. This CDR3 reads CASSFRLWGVLRSNQPQHF. The CDR3 coding sequence is TGTGCCAGCAGTTTTAGACTCTGGGGGGTTTTGAGAAGCAATCAGCCCCAGCATTTT.

The chain combines TRBV3-1 with TRBJ2-1, with D perhaps matching TRBD2 (5 bases). CDR3 length equals 16 residues. Trimming left V 6 bases short and J 4 bases short, with 19 bases between. In germline, CDR1 is LGHDT, CDR2 YNNKEL (reference sequence). CDR3 nucleotide sequence: TGTGCCAGCAGTCATAGCGTGAGAAATTTTTACAATGAGCAGTTCTTC. This gives the protein CASSHSVRNFYNEQFF.

The CDR3 loop is CASSYSIGNTIYF. The CDR3 nucleotides are TGTGCCAGCAGTTACTCAATTGGAAACACCATATATTTT. The chain combines TRBV6-5 with TRBJ1-3; no reliable D call. CDR1 MNHEY and CDR2 SVGAGI come from the germline V gene. V was pared by 0 bases and J by 3 bases, with 3 bases between. This CDR3 spans 13 amino acids.

The CDR3 DNA is TGTGCCAGCAGGGAGACACAGGGGGCCTACAATGAGCAGTTCTTC. Its protein product is CASRETQGAYNEQFF. The chain couples TRBV28 to TRBJ2-1, with 8 bases fitting TRBD1. This CDR3 comprises 15 residues. In germline, CDR1 is MDHEN, CDR2 SYDVKM. V shed 6 bases and J 2 bases; nucleotides not matched to a gene: 6. The full variable domain, with the rest looked up from reference TRBV28 and TRBJ2-1, is DVKVTQSSRYLVKRTGEKVFLECVQDMDHENMFWYRQDPGLGLRLIYFSYDVKMKEKGDIPEGYSVSREKKERFSLILESASTNQTSMYLCASRETQGAYNEQFFGPGTRLTVL.

The rearrangement uses TRBV4-3 and TRBJ2-1, with D possibly being TRBD2 (5 bases). The CDR3 loop spans 15 amino acids. The germline gives CDR1 LGHNA, CDR2 YSLEER. Trimming shortened V by 0 bases and J by 8 bases, and 14 bases separated the two germline ends. CDR3 sequence (DNA): TGCGCCAGCAGCCAAGAACAGCGGAGTGGGGATGAGCAGTTCTTC. Translated, it gives CASSQEQRSGDEQFF.

A few counts support this clonotype. The chain combines TRBV7-8 with TRBJ2-1; 7 nucleotides match TRBD1. The germline gives CDR1 SGHVS, CDR2 FQNEAQ. V trimming: 2 bases; J trimming: 12 bases; junction bases outside the gene matches: 10. The length of the CDR3 is 14 residues. The CDR3 bases are TGTGCCAGCAGCTTATGGGGAAGACAGGGAATGCAGTTCTTC. Its translation is CASSLWGRQGMQFF. The full variable domain, rest sourced from reference TRBV7-8 and TRBJ2-1, is GAGVSQSPRYKVAKRGQDVALRCDPISGHVSLFWYQQALGQGPEFLTYFQNEAQLDKSGLPSDRFFAERPEGSVSTLKIQRTQQEDSAVYLCASSLWGRQGMQFFGPGTRLTVL.

The chain joins TRBV20-1 to TRBJ1-2; no definite D call. The germline V gene encodes CDR1 DFQATT and CDR2 SNEGSKA (reference sequence). The CDR3 runs 13 residues. Trimming took 3 bases from V and 5 from J, leaving 13 bases between them. CDR3 nucleotide sequence: TGCAGTGCTAGGTCGACAAGTAGGTATGGCTACACCTTC. Its protein is CSARSTSRYGYTF.

This clonotype has at least ten counts. The chain carries TRBV10-3 and TRBJ2-5, with unresolved D. Trimming shortened V by 0 bases and J by 4 bases, and 3 bases separated the two germline ends. The CDR3 runs 12 residues. Germline loops: CDR1 ENHRY, CDR2 SYGVKD. In DNA, the CDR3 is TGTGCCATCAGTGAGTCGACAGAGACCCAGTACTTC. This sequence encodes CAISESTETQYF.

This chain uses TRBV20-1 with TRBJ1-2; 11 positions match TRBD1. This CDR3 has 15 amino acids. V lost 2 bases, J lost 3 bases, and 5 bases stayed unmatched. Germline-derived CDR1 and CDR2 are DFQATT and SNEGSKA (reference sequence). The CDR3: CSARLWGQGDYGYTF. In DNA form, the CDR3 reads TGCAGTGCTAGATTGTGGGGACAGGGGGACTATGGCTACACCTTC.

This clonotype was seen more than once but under ten times. The chain recombines TRBV29-1 with TRBJ1-2, with D perhaps matching TRBD1 (5 bases). V was cut by 4 bases and J by 3 bases, with 12 bases left in between. From germline, CDR1 is SQVTM and CDR2 ANQGSEA. The CDR3 runs to 13 residues. For the CDR3, the DNA is TGCAGCGTTGGGGGTGGGGGGGACTATGGCTACACCTTC. As protein: CSVGGGGDYGYTF.

The rearrangement uses TRBV12-3 or TRBV12-4 and TRBJ1-2; 8 nucleotides line up with TRBD1. Trimming cost V 6 bases and J 7 bases; bases outside gene matches: 7. This CDR3 is built from 13 residues. The CDR3 DNA reads as TGTGCCAGCAGGAACAGGGGGATCGGTGGCTACACCTTC. It translates to CASRNRGIGGYTF.

J is TRBJ2-3 and V is TRBV21-1. TRBV21-1 is annotated as a pseudogene. CDR3 length: 16 residues. The CDR3, as DNA: TGTGCCAGCAGCAGAGGACAGGCTACTGGCACAGATACGCAGTATTTT. It codes for CASSRGQATGTDTQYF.

The sample holds a few counts of this clonotype. The rearrangement joins TRBV5-1 to TRBJ2-1; TRBD1 matches 10 bases. This CDR3 spans 17 amino acids. Germline CDR1 SGHRS, CDR2 YFSETQ. V gave up 3 bases and J gave up 2 bases; unmatched junction bases: 8. The CDR3 loop reads CASSSRPGQGTYNEQFF. The CDR3 coding sequence is TGCGCCAGCAGCTCCCGACCGGGACAGGGGACCTACAATGAGCAGTTCTTC.

The chain carries TRBV16 and TRBJ1-2, with TRBD1 matching 10 bases. The CDR3 has 14 residues. CDR1 and CDR2 (germline): KGHSY, FQNENV. The trim removed 4 bases at V and 4 bases at J, leaving 3 bases unmatched. The CDR3 coding sequence is TGTGCCAGCAGCCTCCGACAGGGGGCCTATGGCTACACCTTC. It specifies CASSLRQGAYGYTF.

J is TRBJ2-7 and V is TRBV3-1; D is undetermined. The J call could be wrong; TRBJ2-5 is a better fit for the DNA end. The CDR3 runs 14 residues. CDR1 is LGHDT and CDR2 is YNNKEL in the germline V gene (reference sequence). CDR3 sequence: CASSQDNLEETQYF. In DNA, the CDR3 is TGTGCCAGCAGCCAAGATAATCTAGAAGAGACCCAGTACTTC.

This clonotype was seen a few times. The chain joins TRBV12-3 or TRBV12-4 to TRBJ2-5; D is unclear. The ends were cut back, 3 bases at V and 3 bases at J, with 8 bases in the middle. CDR3 length equals 13 residues. The CDR3 region has the DNA TGTGCCAGCAGTTTGGCTGACGAAGAGACCCAGTACTTC. Translated, it gives CASSLADEETQYF.

Regarding this clonotype: The junction shows a germline mismatch at one end, possibly a read error. This chain links TRBV27 with TRBJ2-1; D is undetermined. Germline V gene lookup returns CDR1 MNHEY and CDR2 SMNVEV (reference sequence). This CDR3 is 15 amino acids long. CDR3 region: CASSLLDPSYNGQFF. The CDR3 nucleotides are TGTGCCAGCAGTTTATTAGACCCCTCCTACAATGGGCAGTTCTTC.

This clonotype was seen a handful of times. This chain uses TRBV18 with TRBJ2-7, with D perhaps TRBD1 (6 bases). The CDR3 length is 17 residues. Germline assignment: CDR1 KGHSH and CDR2 LQKENI. V was cut by 3 bases and J by 0 bases, with 18 bases left in between. Here the CDR3 DNA reads TGTGCCAGCTCACCTCGAGACAGGCTCCTAAGCTCCTACGAGCAGTACTTC. It yields the protein CASSPRDRLLSSYEQYF.

This clonotype came up a few times. The chain recombines TRBV6-5 with TRBJ2-5, with 9 positions matching TRBD1. The CDR3 runs 16 residues. The V and J ends lost 0 bases and 3 bases, in that order; junction bases with no gene match: 5. Germline V CDR1 and CDR2: MNHEY, SVGAGI. In DNA form, the CDR3 reads TGTGCCAGCAGTTACTCGGGACAGGGAGGAAAAGAGACCCAGTACTTC. This encodes CASSYSGQGGKETQYF.

This clonotype was seen only a few times. This sequence joins TRBV6-5 and TRBJ2-5; D is undetermined. The CDR3 contains 13 residues. The germline V and J ends were trimmed by 6 bases and 7 bases, with 15 bases remaining between them. Germline assignment: CDR1 MNHEY and CDR2 SVGAGI. CDR3 loop: CASRFTQEGTQYF. The CDR3 coding sequence is TGTGCCAGCAGGTTTACCCAAGAAGGGACCCAGTACTTC.